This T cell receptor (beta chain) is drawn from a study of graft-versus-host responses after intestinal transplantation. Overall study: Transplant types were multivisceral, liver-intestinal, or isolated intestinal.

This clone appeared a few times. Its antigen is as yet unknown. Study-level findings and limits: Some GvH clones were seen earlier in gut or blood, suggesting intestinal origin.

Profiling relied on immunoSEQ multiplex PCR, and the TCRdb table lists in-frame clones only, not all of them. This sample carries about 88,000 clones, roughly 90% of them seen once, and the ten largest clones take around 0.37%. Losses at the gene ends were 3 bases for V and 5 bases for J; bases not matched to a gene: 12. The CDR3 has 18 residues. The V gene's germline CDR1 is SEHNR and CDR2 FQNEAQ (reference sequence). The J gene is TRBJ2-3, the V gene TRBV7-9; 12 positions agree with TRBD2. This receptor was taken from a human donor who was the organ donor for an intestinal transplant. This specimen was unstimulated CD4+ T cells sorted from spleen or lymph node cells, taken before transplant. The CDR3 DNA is TGTGCCAGCAGCTTCAGATCGTCTAGCGGGAGGGCCGGAGATACGCAGTATTTT. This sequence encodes CASSFRSSSGRAGDTQYF.